The rows below give T cell receptor beta chains drawn from one sample of a study of Tregs in tolerant kidney transplant recipients. This table comes from immunoSEQ multiplex PCR, and its TCRdb copy is limited to in-frame clones, with some not included. The sample carries over 50,000 clones, approximately 83% recorded once. The sample in question was Tregs from blood, obtained before the transplant. All receptors come from a human donor who received a combined kidney and bone marrow transplant. CDR3s include the opening cysteine and the closing phenylalanine or tryptophan. A D gene is named only where the DNA matches it firmly. Size is stated for part of the rows, as once, few or many counts, or as a class when the clone is expanded.

abundance | j_gene | d_gene | v_gene | CDR3aa | CDR3nt
- | TRBJ2-5 | - | TRBV7-8 | CASSLGFYQETQYF | TGTGCCAGCAGCTTAGGGTTTTACCAAGAGACCCAGTACTTC
- | TRBJ2-3 | TRBD1 | TRBV5-1 | CASRVGQDTDTQYF | TGCGCCAGCAGGGTGGGACAGGACACAGATACGCAGTATTTT
- | TRBJ1-1 | - | TRBV7-9 | CASSLRGEGAFF | TGTGCCAGCAGCTTGAGGGGGGAGGGAGCTTTCTTT
- | TRBJ2-1 | - | TRBV5-1 | CASSLELPRNEQFF | TGCGCCAGCAGCTTGGAACTCCCGAGGAATGAGCAGTTCTTC
- | TRBJ1-1 | TRBD1 | TRBV28 | CASSRQGNTEAFF | TGTGCCAGCAGCCGACAGGGGAACACTGAAGCTTTCTTT
- | TRBJ2-7 | - | TRBV10-2 | CASSTGLLPTEQYF | TGCGCCAGCAGTACAGGGCTCTTACCTACCGAGCAGTACTTC
- | TRBJ1-2 | TRBD1 | TRBV7-9 | CASSRDRGRQGYTF | TGTGCCAGCAGCCGGGACAGGGGGCGTCAGGGCTACACCTTC
- | TRBJ2-3 | - | TRBV11-3 | CASSLSPSGADTQYF | TGTGCCAGCAGCCTATCCCCCAGCGGAGCAGATACGCAGTATTTT
once | TRBJ2-7 | TRBD1 | TRBV11-2 | CASSDWGQTYEQYF | TGTGCCAGCAGCGACTGGGGACAGACCTACGAGCAGTACTTC
- | TRBJ2-1 | - | TRBV7-2 | CASTIPGYNEQFF | TGTGCCAGCACCATCCCCGGGTACAATGAGCAGTTCTTC
- | TRBJ2-2 | TRBD2 | TRBV28 | CASSSMQFWLAGGKNTGELFF | TGTGCCAGCAGTTCCATGCAGTTTTGGCTAGCGGGAGGGAAGAACACCGGGGAGCTGTTTTTT
few | TRBJ2-7 | - | TRBV7-5 | CVRRQGDCGEQYF | TGTGTCAGGAGACAGGGGGACTGCGGCGAGCAGTACTTC
- | TRBJ1-1 | - | TRBV30 | CAWSSTPGHQMDAFF | TGTGCCTGGAGCTCCACCCCGGGACATCAGATGGACGCTTTCTTT
- | TRBJ2-3 | TRBD2 | TRBV18 | CASFLAGGDPDTQYF | TGTGCCAGCTTCTTAGCGGGAGGGGATCCAGATACGCAGTATTTT
- | TRBJ1-4 | - | TRBV5-1 | CASSFSGVKEKLFF | TGCGCCAGCAGCTTTTCAGGGGTCAAAGAAAAACTGTTTTTT
- | TRBJ2-5 | TRBD1 | TRBV19 | CASSTTGTGMGEQYF | TGTGCCAGTAGTACGACCGGGACAGGGATGGGGGAGCAGTACTTC
- | TRBJ1-3 | - | TRBV13 | CASSPAGRMGNTIYF | TGTGCCAGCAGCCCTGCGGGCAGGATGGGAAACACCATATATTTT
- | TRBJ2-7 | TRBD2 | TRBV5-4 | CASSPGTSGRSGYEQYF | TGTGCCAGCAGCCCCGGGACTAGCGGGAGGTCGGGATACGAGCAGTACTTC
- | TRBJ2-3 | - | TRBV6-5 | CASSRQSLGDTQYF | TGTGCCAGCAGCAGACAGTCCTTGGGGGATACGCAGTATTTT
- | TRBJ2-3 | - | TRBV5-4 | CASSLARGGGRTDTQYF | TGTGCCAGCAGCTTGGCCCGGGGCGGGGGCAGGACAGATACGCAGTATTTT
- | TRBJ1-3 | - | TRBV7-6 | CASSSPVGPGNTIYF | TGTGCCAGCAGCTCCCCCGTAGGCCCTGGAAACACCATATATTTT
- | TRBJ2-1 | TRBD2 | TRBV4-3 | CASSQESGTSIYNEQFF | TGCGCCAGCAGCCAAGAATCCGGGACTAGCATCTACAATGAGCAGTTCTTC
few | TRBJ2-1 | TRBD2 | TRBV7-2 | CASSLVPGGYNEQFF | TGTGCCAGCAGCTTAGTACCGGGGGGGTACAATGAGCAGTTCTTC
- | TRBJ2-3 | TRBD2 | TRBV5-6 | CASRMGGSGADTQYF | TGTGCCAGCAGGATGGGGGGGAGCGGTGCAGATACGCAGTATTTT
- | TRBJ2-5 | - | TRBV5-1 | CASSPPGGGETQYF | TGCGCCAGCAGCCCGCCAGGGGGAGGAGAGACCCAGTACTTC
- | TRBJ2-2 | TRBD2 | TRBV7-8 | CASSLGTSGGHTGELFF | TGTGCCAGCAGCTTGGGGACTAGCGGGGGACACACCGGGGAGCTGTTTTTT
- | TRBJ2-3 | - | TRBV2 | CASSDGFWSTDTQYF | TGTGCCAGCAGTGACGGGTTTTGGAGCACAGATACGCAGTATTTT
- | TRBJ1-1 | TRBD1 | TRBV11-2 | CASSLDRVGAFF | TGTGCCAGCAGCCTCGACAGGGTCGGGGCTTTCTTT
- | TRBJ1-1 | - | TRBV6-5 | CASSYPGNTEAFF | TGTGCCAGCAGTTACCCAGGAAACACTGAAGCTTTCTTT
- | TRBJ2-7 | - | TRBV10-2 | CASREAPGASYEQYF | TGCGCCAGCAGGGAGGCCCCCGGGGCCTCCTACGAGCAGTACTTC
once | TRBJ1-1 | TRBD1 | TRBV27 | CASSFARTGGNTEAFF | TGTGCCAGCAGTTTTGCCCGGACAGGGGGGAACACTGAAGCTTTCTTT
- | TRBJ2-3 | - | TRBV6-5 | CASSRGGTITDTQYF | TGTGCCAGCAGTAGGGGCGGGACGATTACAGATACGCAGTATTTT
- | TRBJ2-1 | - | TRBV21-1 | CASSKGSGGGEQFF | TGTGCCAGCAGCAAAGGTTCCGGGGGCGGTGAGCAGTTCTTC
- | TRBJ2-3 | - | TRBV7-9 | CASSQRRSASTDTQYF | TGTGCCAGCAGCCAGAGACGATCCGCTAGTACAGATACGCAGTATTTT
once | TRBJ1-1 | - | TRBV7-9 | CASSPKMGTNTEAFF | TGTGCCAGCAGCCCCAAGATGGGCACGAACACTGAAGCTTTCTTT
- | TRBJ2-2 | TRBD2 | TRBV7-2 | CASSWTSGGAGELFF | TGTGCCAGCAGCTGGACTAGCGGAGGGGCCGGGGAGCTGTTTTTT
- | TRBJ1-2 | - | TRBV19 | CASRRGNYGYTF | TGTGCCAGTAGGAGGGGCAACTATGGCTACACCTTC
- | TRBJ1-4 | - | TRBV14 | CASSQDPPGPWGNEKLFF | TGTGCCAGCAGCCAAGATCCGCCAGGCCCCTGGGGTAATGAAAAACTGTTTTTT
- | TRBJ2-7 | - | TRBV6-6 | CASSYTLSTDPEQYF | TGTGCCAGCAGTTACACCCTCTCGACAGACCCCGAGCAGTACTTC
- | TRBJ1-1 | - | TRBV19 | CASRPLGGKTEAFF | TGTGCCAGTAGACCACTCGGAGGTAAGACTGAAGCTTTCTTT
- | TRBJ2-4 | - | TRBV18 | CASSPLITGTSGIQYF | TGTGCCAGCTCACCACTCATAACCGGGACCTCGGGCATTCAGTACTTC
- | TRBJ1-2 | TRBD1 | TRBV14 | CASRPGTGSNYGYTF | TGTGCCAGCAGACCCGGGACAGGGTCTAACTATGGCTACACCTTC
- | TRBJ2-3 | TRBD1 | TRBV27 | CASGQQGSDTQYF | TGTGCCAGCGGCCAACAGGGGTCAGATACGCAGTATTTT
- | TRBJ1-1 | - | TRBV7-2 | CASSLDGGTEAFF | TGTGCCAGCAGCTTAGATGGGGGCACTGAAGCTTTCTTT
- | TRBJ1-2 | - | TRBV6-6 | CASSYGGGDFYGYTF | TGTGCCAGCAGTTACGGGGGAGGGGACTTCTATGGCTACACCTTC
- | TRBJ1-2 | - | TRBV6-1 | CASSPQAYGYTF | TGTGCCAGCAGCCCACAAGCCTATGGCTACACCTTC
- | TRBJ2-3 | TRBD2 | TRBV5-4 | CASTPGTSRTDTQYF | TGTGCCAGCACCCCCGGGACTAGCAGGACAGATACGCAGTATTTT